This entry features one T cell receptor beta chain sequence. The target of this receptor is not known. There are no base qualities to consult, and no much larger clone falls within one base. The immunoSEQ hsTCRB v3.0 assay was used at survey level resolution to sequence the TRB variable region. The target sequencing depth for TRB was roughly 40,000-55,000 T-cell genomes per sample. Pooled TRB libraries were sequenced on an Illumina MiSeq with a v3 150-cycle kit. For the original study's pipeline: Repertoire analysis was performed in R inside a reproducible Nextflow workflow that covered QC, data transformation and analysis. LymphoSeq2, an R package for exploring AIRR-Seq data, was used to implement the custom analyses. Several samples yielding fewer than 5000 total TRB sequences were excluded, leaving around 190 analyzed HIV repertoires. Among the roughly 200 retained HIV repertoires, some 57 were collected before ART initiation and approximately 130 were collected after ART initiation. Each repertoire was downsampled to 5000 TRB nucleotide sequences, and summary statistics were averaged across 100 downsampling iterations. TRB sequences were retained for analysis only if CDR3 regions of at least seven amino acids were present. Diversity was measured with a Shannon entropy-derived clonality score and the Gini coefficient. In repertoire networks, the top 5000 CDR3 amino acid sequences were linked whenever an edit distance of one separated two sequences. GLIPH2 predicted antigen specificity groups and MHC restriction for TRB CDR3 amino acid sequences. Known CMV, EBV, HIV or tissue antigen associations were flagged by matching CDR3 amino acid sequences against VDJdb and McPAS-TCR. Pre-ART, post-ART and control groups were compared with Wilcoxon signed-rank tests and Holm-Bonferroni correction. TCRdb retrieved this table from immuneACCESS and kept in-frame rearrangements only. Not all clones are present; in checked studies, unresolved V genes account for under half, and no reason is known for the remainder. That table gives V, J and clone size, and the DNA gave D and trimming. Here the sample has more than 20,000 clones; 86% occur a single time. 4% to 6% of the sample goes to the ten largest clones.

The sample originates from a study of long-term antiretroviral therapy in people with HIV (dated by TCRdb to about 2022). Study-wide context: The earliest samples were collected roughly a decade before the 2015 WHO recommendation for immediate ART, at a time when ART was usually postponed until CD4 counts fell. A retrospective serial study tested whether changes in peripheral blood TRB repertoire composition and diversity were associated with ART initiation and durable HIV suppression. A total of about 180 cryopreserved PBMC samples were contributed to the cohort by 30 adults with confirmed HIV infection, with samples collected serially over a mean of around 6 years (range 1-12). About 35% of the 30 participants with HIV were female. No cross-contamination during QIAcube processing was shown when test extractions of a monoclonal T-cell line were performed alongside about 30 polyclonal samples.

What the research found in general, with its limitations: ART initiation was associated with a significant increase in TRB diversity, but diversity stayed significantly below transplant donor controls even after long-term ART. The samples were dated from about 2004 to 2018, and the ART regimens that were used may be less effective than current ART regimens. At every time point, the repertoire was dominated by expanded TRB clones first identified before ART initiation, although this dominance fluctuated and, in many PLHIV, declined after ART. Since PBMC availability was limited, sequencing covered only the TCR beta chain, with no alpha chain pairing. Compared with controls, HIV repertoires had narrower CDR3 length ranges, and the network structure pointed to an antigen-experienced repertoire that shifted only slightly toward naive after ART. Because pre-ART samples had limited cell numbers, profiling was done on unsorted PBMC rather than on sorted CD4+ and CD8+ T cells. Inferences about post-ART repertoire changes are limited because no data were available on ART adherence, viral resistance or therapy changes.

To be included, a participant needed at least one PBMC sample from before ART initiation plus at least two post-ART samples. Treatment was received in the United States of America by all participants with HIV. Cryopreserved samples of about 0.95-10 million PBMC were thawed and washed before DNA extraction. At the time of the earliest PBMC sample for each participant with HIV, ages ranged from about 23 to 60 years. Each participant contributed PBMC samples from 1-4 timepoints before ART initiation and 2-8 timepoints after ART initiation, with a median of 7 samples. For every participant, serial HIV viral load, CD4+ T-cell count, ART history and demographic data were obtained. Genomic DNA was extracted from unsorted PBMC with a Qiagen kit on a QIAcube, with processing performed in batches of 12 samples. The CDR3 starts with the cysteine, ends with the phenylalanine, and has 10 residues. The sequence is cut down to CDR3 DNA, 30 bases in frame from base 1. The junction shows trimming of 4 bases on V and 15 bases on J, plus 10 bases between the germline ends. Sequences SGHAT (CDR1) and FQNNGV (CDR2) are obtained from the germline V gene.

The receptor was derived from a man aged 40-50 years with HIV. This chain is built from TRBV11-2 and TRBJ2-1; the D gene lacks a confident call. The source was unsorted PBMCs, collected 2.7 years after starting antiretroviral therapy. The sequenced DNA: TGTGCCAGCAGCTCCACCGTACCGTTCTTC. Its amino acids are CASSSTVPFF.